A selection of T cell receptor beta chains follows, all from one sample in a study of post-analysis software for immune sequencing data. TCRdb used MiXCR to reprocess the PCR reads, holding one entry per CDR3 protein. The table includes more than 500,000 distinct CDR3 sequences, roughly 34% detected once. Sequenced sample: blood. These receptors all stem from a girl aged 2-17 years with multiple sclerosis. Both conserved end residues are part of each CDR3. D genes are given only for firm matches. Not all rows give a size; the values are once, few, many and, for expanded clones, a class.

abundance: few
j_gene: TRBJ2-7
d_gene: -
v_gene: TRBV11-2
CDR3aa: CASSWVMDSYEQYF
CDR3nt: TGTGCCAGCAGCTGGGTGATGGACTCCTACGAGCAGTACTTC

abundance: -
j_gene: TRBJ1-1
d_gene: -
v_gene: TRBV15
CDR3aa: CATSSLLEGTEAFF
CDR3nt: TGTGCCACCAGCTCCCTCCTCGAGGGGACTGAAGCTTTCTTT

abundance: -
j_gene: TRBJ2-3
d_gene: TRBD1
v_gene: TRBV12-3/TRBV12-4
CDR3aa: CASRSTGGTDTQYF
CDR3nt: TGTGCCAGCAGATCGACAGGGGGGACCGATACGCAGTATTTT

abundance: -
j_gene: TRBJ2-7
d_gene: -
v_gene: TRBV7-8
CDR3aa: CASSFLPDPGYEQYF
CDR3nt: TGTGCCAGCAGCTTCTTACCCGACCCCGGATACGAGCAGTACTTC

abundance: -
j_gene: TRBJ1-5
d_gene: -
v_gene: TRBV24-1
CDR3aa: CATSDLFAFPHQPQHF
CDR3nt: TGTGCCACCAGTGATTTGTTCGCCTTCCCCCATCAGCCCCAGCATTTT

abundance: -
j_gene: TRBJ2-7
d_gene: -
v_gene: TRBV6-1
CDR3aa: CASSEVEYEQYF
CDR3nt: TGTGCCAGCAGTGAAGTAGAGTACGAGCAGTACTTC

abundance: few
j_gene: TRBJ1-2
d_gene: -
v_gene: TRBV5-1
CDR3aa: CASSLEGPETNYGYTF
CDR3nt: TGCGCCAGCAGCTTGGAGGGGCCGGAGACTAACTATGGCTACACCTTC

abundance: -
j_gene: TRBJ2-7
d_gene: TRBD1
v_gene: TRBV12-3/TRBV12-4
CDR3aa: CASSPRTGGPGEQYF
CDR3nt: TGTGCCAGCAGTCCTCGGACAGGGGGTCCCGGCGAGCAGTACTTC

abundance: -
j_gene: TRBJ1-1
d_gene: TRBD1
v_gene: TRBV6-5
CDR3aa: CASRGQGDRTEAFF
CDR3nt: TGTGCCAGCAGAGGTCAGGGGGACAGGACTGAAGCTTTCTTT

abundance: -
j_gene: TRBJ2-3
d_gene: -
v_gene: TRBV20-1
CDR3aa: CSVSTGTDTQYF
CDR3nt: TGCAGTGTTAGCACCGGGACAGATACGCAGTATTTT

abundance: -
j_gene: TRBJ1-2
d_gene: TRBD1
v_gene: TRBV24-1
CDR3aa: CATCDRGPNYGYTF
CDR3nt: TGTGCCACCTGTGACAGGGGACCTAACTATGGCTACACCTTC

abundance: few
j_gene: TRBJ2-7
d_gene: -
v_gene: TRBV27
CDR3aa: CASRDGSSYEQYF
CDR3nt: TGTGCCAGCAGGGACGGGAGCTCCTACGAGCAGTACTTC

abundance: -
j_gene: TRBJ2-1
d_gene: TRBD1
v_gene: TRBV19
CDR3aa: CASTPIGQGASNEQFF
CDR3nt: TGTGCCAGTACTCCGATCGGACAGGGGGCGAGCAATGAGCAGTTCTTC

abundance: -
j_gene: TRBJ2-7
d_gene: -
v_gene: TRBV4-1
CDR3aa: CASSHIAAEQYF
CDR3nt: TGCGCCAGCAGCCATATAGCAGCCGAGCAGTACTTC

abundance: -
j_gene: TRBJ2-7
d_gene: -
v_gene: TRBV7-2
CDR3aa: CASSLTGILVEQYF
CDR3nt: TGTGCCAGCAGCTTAACGGGAATACTAGTCGAGCAGTACTTC

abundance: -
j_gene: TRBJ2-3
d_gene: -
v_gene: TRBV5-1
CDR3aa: CASSLAGGTLGSDTQYF
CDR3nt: TGCGCCAGCAGCTTGGCTGGAGGCACCCTAGGGTCAGATACGCAGTATTTT

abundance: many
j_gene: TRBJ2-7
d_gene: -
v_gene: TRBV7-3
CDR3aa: CASSLRRGYEQYF
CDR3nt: TGTGCCAGCAGCTTACGAAGGGGCTACGAGCAGTACTTC

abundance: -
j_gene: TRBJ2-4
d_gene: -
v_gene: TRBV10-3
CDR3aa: CAIREGGAGVIQYF
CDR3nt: TGTGCCATCAGGGAAGGAGGGGCAGGGGTCATTCAGTACTTC

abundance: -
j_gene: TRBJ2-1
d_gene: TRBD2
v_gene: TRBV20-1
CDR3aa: CSARGTSGGILNEQFF
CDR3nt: TGCAGTGCTAGGGGAACTAGCGGGGGGATACTCAATGAGCAGTTCTTC

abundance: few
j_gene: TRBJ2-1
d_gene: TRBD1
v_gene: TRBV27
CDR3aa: CASRATRDRVLYEQFF
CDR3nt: TGTGCCAGCAGGGCGACCCGGGACAGGGTTCTCTATGAGCAGTTCTTC

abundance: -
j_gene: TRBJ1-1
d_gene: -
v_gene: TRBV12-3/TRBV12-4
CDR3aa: CASSFWGTEAFF
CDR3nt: TGTGCCAGCAGTTTTTGGGGAACTGAAGCTTTCTTT

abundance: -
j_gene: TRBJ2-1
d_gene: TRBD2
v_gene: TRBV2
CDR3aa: CASSRTSSNEQFF
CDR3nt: TGTGCCAGCAGTCGGACTAGCTCCAATGAGCAGTTCTTC

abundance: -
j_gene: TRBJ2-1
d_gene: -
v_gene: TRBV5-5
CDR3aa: CASSLDPGSYNEQFF
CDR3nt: TGTGCCAGCAGCTTGGATCCGGGGTCCTACAATGAGCAGTTCTTC

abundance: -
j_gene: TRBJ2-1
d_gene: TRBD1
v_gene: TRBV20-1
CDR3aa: CSARDRAYNEQFF
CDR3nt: TGCAGTGCTAGGGACAGGGCTTACAATGAGCAGTTCTTC

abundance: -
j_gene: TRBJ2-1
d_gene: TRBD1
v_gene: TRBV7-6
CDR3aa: CASSTLGQGGYNEQFF
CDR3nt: TGTGCCAGCAGCACCCTGGGACAGGGGGGGTACAATGAGCAGTTCTTC

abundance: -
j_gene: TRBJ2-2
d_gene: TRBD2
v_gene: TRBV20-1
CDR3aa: CSARVPSLAGDHPNTGELFF
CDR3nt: TGCAGTGCTAGAGTTCCATCCCTAGCGGGGGACCATCCGAACACCGGGGAGCTGTTTTTT